This T cell receptor (beta chain) was identified in a study of CD8+ T cells in alopecia areata. Study-level results: Scalp sample data also include resident alphabeta T cells from normal skin.

Samples from alopecia areata patients were lesional scalp punch biopsies and peripheral blood. The authors sorted CD4+ and CD8+ T cells from PBMCs. RNA was extracted and reverse transcribed into cDNA as the sequencing template. Repertoires were generated with immunoSEQ multiplex PCR, while TCRdb's copy carries only in-frame clones and drops some. The sample shows over 100,000 clones, approximately 49% of them seen only once. Turning to this clone: What it binds is unknown.

Germline trimming cut 8 bases from V and 8 bases from J; bases unmatched to any gene: 5. CDR1 and CDR2 (germline): SQVTM, ANQGSEA. This CDR3 region has 11 residues. The genes are TRBV29-1 and TRBJ1-1, with 10 bases aligning to TRBD1. Sample: CD8+ T cells sorted from blood, taken at week 0. The TCR originated in a human donor with alopecia areata. For the CDR3, the DNA is TGCAGCTTCGACAGGGGGCGCGAAGCTTTCTTT. This gives the protein CSFDRGREAFF.